This section outlines one TCR beta chain sequence together with its context. These data originate in a study of technical replicates of blood from a few donors. Only in-frame clones appear in the TCRdb table, and some are missing; sequencing was by immunoSEQ multiplex PCR. Counted here are tens of thousands of clones, approximately 86% occurring once; the ten biggest clones make up approximately 5%. This sequence originates from a human donor in good health. Some clones in this sample may be carry-over from other donors' samples. The sequenced material came from PBMCs.

CDR3 in DNA: TGTGCCAGCAGCCTCGTTGGCGGGGGGGCCCAAGAGACCCAGTACTTC. Its protein is CASSLVGGGAQETQYF. The rearrangement joins TRBV7-3 to TRBJ2-5, with 9 bases lining up with TRBD2. V shed 5 bases and J 1 base; nucleotides not matched to a gene: 8. The CDR3 loop spans 16 amino acids. Germline values: CDR1 SGHTA, CDR2 FQGTGA.